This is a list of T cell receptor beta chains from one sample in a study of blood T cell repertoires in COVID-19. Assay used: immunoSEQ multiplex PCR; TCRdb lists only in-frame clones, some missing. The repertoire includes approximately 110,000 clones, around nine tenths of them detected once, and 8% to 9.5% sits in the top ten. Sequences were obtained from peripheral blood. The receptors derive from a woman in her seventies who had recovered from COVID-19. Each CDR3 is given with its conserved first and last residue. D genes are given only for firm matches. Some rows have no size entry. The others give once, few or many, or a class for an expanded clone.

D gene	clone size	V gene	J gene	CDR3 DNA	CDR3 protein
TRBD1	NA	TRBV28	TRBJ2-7	TGTGCCAGCAGTTCACCGGGACAGGGATCCTACGAGCAGTACTTC	CASSSPGQGSYEQYF
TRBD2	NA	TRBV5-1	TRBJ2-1	TGCGCCAGCAGCTTGGCGGGGGGGCCGGACAATGAGCAGTTCTTC	CASSLAGGPDNEQFF
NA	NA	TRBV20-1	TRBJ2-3	TGCAGTGAGCTCCGGGGAGATACGCAGTATTTT	CSELRGDTQYF
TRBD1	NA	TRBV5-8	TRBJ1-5	TGTGCCAGCAGCCCCCGGACAGGGTGGGTTCAGCCCCAGCATTTT	CASSPRTGWVQPQHF
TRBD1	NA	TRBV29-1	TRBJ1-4	TGCAGCGTTTCTGACAGGGGAGAGGAAAAACTGTTTTTT	CSVSDRGEEKLFF
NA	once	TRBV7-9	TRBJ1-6	TGTGCCAGCAGCCCACCATCAGGCTCACCCCTCCACTTT	CASSPPSGSPLHF
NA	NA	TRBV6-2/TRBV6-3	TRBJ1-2	TGTGCCAGCAGTCCACTGACCCGCGGGGCTAGAGGTGGCTATGGCTACACCTTC	CASSPLTRGARGGYGYTF
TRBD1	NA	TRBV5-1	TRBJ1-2	TGCGCCAGCAGCTTGGGCACAGGGGGCAGAGGCTACACCTTC	CASSLGTGGRGYTF
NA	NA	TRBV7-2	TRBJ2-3	TGTGCCAGCAGCTTAAGGTGGGAGAGCACAGATACGCAGTATTTT	CASSLRWESTDTQYF
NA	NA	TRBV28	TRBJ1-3	TGTGCCAGCAGTTTCTATACAGGCGTCACTGGAAACACCATATATTTT	CASSFYTGVTGNTIYF
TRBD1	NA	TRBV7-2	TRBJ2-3	TGTGCCAGCAGGCCCCCAGGGGGCTCGGCAGATACGCAGTATTTT	CASRPPGGSADTQYF
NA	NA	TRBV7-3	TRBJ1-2	TGTGCCAGCAGCCCCCATGGGGGCATGGGGGGCTACACCTTC	CASSPHGGMGGYTF
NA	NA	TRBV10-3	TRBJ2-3	TGTGCCATCAGTGCGGGAAGGAACACAGATACGCAGTATTTT	CAISAGRNTDTQYF
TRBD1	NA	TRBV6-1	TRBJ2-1	TGTGCCAGCAGTGAGACAGGGAGATACAATGAGCAGTTCTTC	CASSETGRYNEQFF
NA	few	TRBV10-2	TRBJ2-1	TGCGCCAGCAGTGAGTTAGCGGCCAGCTCCTACAATGAGCAGTTCTTC	CASSELAASSYNEQFF
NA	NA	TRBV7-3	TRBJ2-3	TGTGCCAGCAGCCCTTCGGGGGTAGCCCCCCATGCTAGCACAGATACGCAGTATTTT	CASSPSGVAPHASTDTQYF
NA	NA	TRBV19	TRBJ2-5	TGTGCCAGTAGTATAGGTCCCCACAGGGGAGGAGAGACCCAGTACTTC	CASSIGPHRGGETQYF
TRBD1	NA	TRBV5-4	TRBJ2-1	TGTGCCAGCAGCCGAGTAGAGGGGGCTTCCAATGAGCAGTTCTTC	CASSRVEGASNEQFF
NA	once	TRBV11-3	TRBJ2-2	TGTGCCTACCGCGGAGCGAACACCGGGGAGCTGTTTTTT	CAYRGANTGELFF
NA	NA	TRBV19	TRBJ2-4	TGTGCCAGTAGTCTTGGCGATAGGGGCATTCAGTACTTC	CASSLGDRGIQYF
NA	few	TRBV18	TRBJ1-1	TGTGCCAGCTCACCACGGACAACGACTGAAGCTTTCTTT	CASSPRTTTEAFF
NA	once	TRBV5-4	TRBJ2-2	TGTGCCAGCAAAAACGACTTTAACACCGGGGAGCTGTTTTTT	CASKNDFNTGELFF
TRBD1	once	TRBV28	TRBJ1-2	TGTGCCAGCAGTTACCCCGGGACAGTCTATGGCTACACCTTC	CASSYPGTVYGYTF
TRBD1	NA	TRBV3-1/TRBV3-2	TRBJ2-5	TGTGCCAGCAGCCAAGGGGCAGGGGGCAACCAAGAGACCCAGTACTTC	CASSQGAGGNQETQYF
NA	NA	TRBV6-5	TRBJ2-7	TGTGCGGAACAGGGAAACGACGAGCAGTACTTC	CAEQGNDEQYF
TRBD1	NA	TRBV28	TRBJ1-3	TGTGCCAGCAGTCGGGGACAGGGAAGAAACACCATATATTTT	CASSRGQGRNTIYF
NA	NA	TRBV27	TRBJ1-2	TGTGCCAGCAGTTTATACCCAGGGAGGGGGTATGGCTACACCTTC	CASSLYPGRGYGYTF
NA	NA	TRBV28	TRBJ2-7	TGTGCCAGCAGTTTCTCCCCCCCCGAGCCTTCCTACGAGCAGTACTTC	CASSFSPPEPSYEQYF
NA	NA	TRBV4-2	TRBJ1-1	TGTGCCAGCAGCCAGCGGGCGGCGAACACTGAAGCTTTCTTT	CASSQRAANTEAFF
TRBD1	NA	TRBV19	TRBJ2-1	TGTGCCAGTAGTTCCACGGGACAGGGTTACAATGAGCAGTTCTTC	CASSSTGQGYNEQFF
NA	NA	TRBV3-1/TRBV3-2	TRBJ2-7	TGTGCCAGCAGCCCTAGGGGGGGTTCCTACGAGCAGTACTTC	CASSPRGGSYEQYF
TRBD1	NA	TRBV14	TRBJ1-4	TGTGCCAGCAGCCCAACGCAGGGGGCAACTAATGAAAAACTGTTTTTT	CASSPTQGATNEKLFF
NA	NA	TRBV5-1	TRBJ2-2	TGCGCCAGCAGCGTCTACTACACCGGGGAGCTGTTTTTT	CASSVYYTGELFF
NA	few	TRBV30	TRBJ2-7	TGTGCCTGGGAAGCGAGCTTCGCCCAGGAGCAGTACTTC	CAWEASFAQEQYF
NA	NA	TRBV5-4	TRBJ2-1	TGTGCCAGCAGCTTCAAGTTAGCAGCAGAGCAGTTCTTC	CASSFKLAAEQFF
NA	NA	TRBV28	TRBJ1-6	TGTGCCAGCAGTTTGACCAGGGCTGATTCACCCCTCCACTTT	CASSLTRADSPLHF
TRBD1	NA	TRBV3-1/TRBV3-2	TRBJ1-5	TGTGCCAGCAGCAAAAGGGGGCAAGGTAGCAATCAGCCCCAGCATTTT	CASSKRGQGSNQPQHF
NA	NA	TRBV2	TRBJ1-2	TGTGCCAGCCAACGGGGGGACTCTAACTATGGCTACACCTTC	CASQRGDSNYGYTF
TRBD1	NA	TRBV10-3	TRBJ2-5	TGTGCCACTTCGACAGGGGATATGGATCGAGAGACCCAGTACTTC	CATSTGDMDRETQYF
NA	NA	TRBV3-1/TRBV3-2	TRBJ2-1	TGTGCCAGCAGCCAAGCAGGCAGATGCTCCTACAATGAGCAGTTCTTC	CASSQAGRCSYNEQFF
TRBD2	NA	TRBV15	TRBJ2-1	TGTGCCACCAGCAGAGGGAGGACTAGTGGGGATGAGCAGTTCTTC	CATSRGRTSGDEQFF
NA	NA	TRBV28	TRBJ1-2	TGTGCCAGCAGCTGGGGAGGGGTCACCCCTCGGGGGGGCTACACCTTC	CASSWGGVTPRGGYTF
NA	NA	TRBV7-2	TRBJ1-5	TGTGCCAGCAGCTCAGGGCCCAACTTCAATCAGCCCCAGCATTTT	CASSSGPNFNQPQHF
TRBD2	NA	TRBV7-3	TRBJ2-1	TGTGCCAGCAGCTCAGGCGCTAGCGGCCGGTGGTTCTTC	CASSSGASGRWFF
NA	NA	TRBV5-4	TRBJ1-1	TGTGCCAGCAGCTTGGCAGCCGGGGACACTGAAGCTTTCTTT	CASSLAAGDTEAFF
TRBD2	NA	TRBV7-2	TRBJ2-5	TGTGCCAGCAGCCTCAATCCGGGACTACAACTCCCCCAGTACTTC	CASSLNPGLQLPQYF
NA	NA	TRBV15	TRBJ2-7	TGTGCCACCGGGCCTTCCTACGAGCAGTACTTC	CATGPSYEQYF
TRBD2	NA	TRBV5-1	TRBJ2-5	TGCGCCAGCAGCCCTAGCGGGGGGGCATGGGAGACCCAGTACTTC	CASSPSGGAWETQYF
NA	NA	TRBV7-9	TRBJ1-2	TGTGCCAGCAGCCCCAATCGTGGGGGGATAGTCAACTATGGCTACACCTTC	CASSPNRGGIVNYGYTF
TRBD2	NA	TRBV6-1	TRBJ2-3	TGTGCCAGCAGTGAAGATGGGCTAGCGGGGGGACTTAGCACAGATACGCAGTATTTT	CASSEDGLAGGLSTDTQYF
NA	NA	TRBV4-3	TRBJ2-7	TGCGCCAGCAGCCAGCGGACTGGTGCCTACGAGCAGTACTTC	CASSQRTGAYEQYF
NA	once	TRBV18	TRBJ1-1	TGTGCCAGCTCACCACCGGGGAGGAGCACTGAAGCTTTCTTT	CASSPPGRSTEAFF
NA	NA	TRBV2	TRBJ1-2	TGTGCCAGCAGTGAAGCGGGGCCGGCGGGCTACACCTTC	CASSEAGPAGYTF
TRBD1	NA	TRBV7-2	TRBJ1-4	TGTGCCAGCAGCTTTGGGACAGGGGATGAAAAACTGTTTTTT	CASSFGTGDEKLFF
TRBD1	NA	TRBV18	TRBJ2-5	TGTGCCAGCTCACTACGGACAGGCCAAGAGACCCAGTACTTC	CASSLRTGQETQYF
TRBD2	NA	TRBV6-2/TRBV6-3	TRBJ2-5	TGTGCCAGCAGCTGGGCGGGGGGGTCTCAAGAGACCCAGTACTTC	CASSWAGGSQETQYF